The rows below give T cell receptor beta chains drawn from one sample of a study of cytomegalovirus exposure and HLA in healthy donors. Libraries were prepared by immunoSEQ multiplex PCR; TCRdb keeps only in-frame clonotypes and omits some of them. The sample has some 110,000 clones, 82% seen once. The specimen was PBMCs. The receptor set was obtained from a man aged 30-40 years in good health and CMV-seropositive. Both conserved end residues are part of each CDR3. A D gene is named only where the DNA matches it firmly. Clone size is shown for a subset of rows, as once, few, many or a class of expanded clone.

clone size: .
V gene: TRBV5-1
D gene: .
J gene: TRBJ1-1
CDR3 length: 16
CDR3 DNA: TGCGCCAGCAGTCGTGAAGGGGGACTAACGGGGACTGAAGCTTTCTTT
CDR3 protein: CASSREGGLTGTEAFF

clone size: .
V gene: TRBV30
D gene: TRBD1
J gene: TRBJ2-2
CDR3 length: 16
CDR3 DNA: TGTGCCTGGAGTGACCCCGGGACAGGGGGGCCCGGGGAGCTGTTTTTT
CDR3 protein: CAWSDPGTGGPGELFF

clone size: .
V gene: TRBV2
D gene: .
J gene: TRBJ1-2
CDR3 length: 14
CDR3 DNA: TGTGCCAGGGAAACCCCAGGACAAGTCTATGGCTACACCTTC
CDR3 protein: CARETPGQVYGYTF

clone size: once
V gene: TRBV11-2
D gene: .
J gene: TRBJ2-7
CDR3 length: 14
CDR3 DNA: TGTGCCAGCAGCTTAGAAACAGCTATCTACGAGCAGTACTTC
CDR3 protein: CASSLETAIYEQYF

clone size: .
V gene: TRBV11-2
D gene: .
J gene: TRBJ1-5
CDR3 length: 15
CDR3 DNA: TGTGCCAGCAGCTTAGTGGGGGGTGGCAATCAGCCCCAGCATTTT
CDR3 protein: CASSLVGGGNQPQHF

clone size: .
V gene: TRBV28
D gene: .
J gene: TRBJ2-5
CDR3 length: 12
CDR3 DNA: TGTGCCAGCAGTAATAACCAAGAGACCCAGTACTTC
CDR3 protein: CASSNNQETQYF

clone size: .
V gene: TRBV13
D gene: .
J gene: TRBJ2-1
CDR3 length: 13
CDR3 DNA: TGTGCCAGCAGCCCCGTAGGTCGCGGGGAGCAGTTCTTC
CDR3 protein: CASSPVGRGEQFF

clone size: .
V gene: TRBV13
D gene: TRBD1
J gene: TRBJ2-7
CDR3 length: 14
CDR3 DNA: TGTGCCAGCAGCTCCCGACAGGGTCAGGACGAGCAGTACTTC
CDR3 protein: CASSSRQGQDEQYF

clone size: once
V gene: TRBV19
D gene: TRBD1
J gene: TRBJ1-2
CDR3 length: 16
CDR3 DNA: TGTGCCAGTAGTATATTCGCGGCCAGGGGGCTGTATGGCTACACCTTC
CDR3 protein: CASSIFAARGLYGYTF

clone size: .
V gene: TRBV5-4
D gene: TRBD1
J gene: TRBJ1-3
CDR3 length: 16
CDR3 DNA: TGTGCCAGCAGCGAACGACAGGGGAATCCTGGAAACACCATATATTTT
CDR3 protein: CASSERQGNPGNTIYF

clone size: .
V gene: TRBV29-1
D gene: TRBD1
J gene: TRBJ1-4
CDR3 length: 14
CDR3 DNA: TGCAGCGGGGTAATTACAGGGGGCAATGAAAAACTGTTTTTT
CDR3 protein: CSGVITGGNEKLFF

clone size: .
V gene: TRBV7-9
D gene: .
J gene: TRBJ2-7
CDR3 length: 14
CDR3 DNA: TGTGCCAGCAGCCCGAAACAGGCTAACTACGAGCAGTACTTC
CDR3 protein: CASSPKQANYEQYF

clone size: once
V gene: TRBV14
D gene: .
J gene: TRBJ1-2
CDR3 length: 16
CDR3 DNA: TGTGCCAGCAGCCAAGATTTCGAGGACAGCAACTATGGCTACACCTTC
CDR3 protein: CASSQDFEDSNYGYTF

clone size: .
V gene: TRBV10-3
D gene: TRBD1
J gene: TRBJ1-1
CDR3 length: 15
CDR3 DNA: TGTGCCATCAGTGAGCCGGGACAGGCAATCACTGAAGCTTTCTTT
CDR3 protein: CAISEPGQAITEAFF

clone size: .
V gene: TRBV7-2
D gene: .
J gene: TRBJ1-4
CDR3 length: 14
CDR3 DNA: TGTGCCAGCAGCCGGACGGGGATCGTTGAAAAACTGTTTTTT
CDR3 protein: CASSRTGIVEKLFF

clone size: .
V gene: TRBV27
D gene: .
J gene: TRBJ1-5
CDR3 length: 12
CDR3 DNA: TGTGCCAGCAGTTTCTTTAATCAGCCCCAGCATTTT
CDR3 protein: CASSFFNQPQHF

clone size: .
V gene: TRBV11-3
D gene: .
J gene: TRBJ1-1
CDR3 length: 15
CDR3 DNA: TGTGCCAGCAGCTTACCCGCCACCGACAGAAGTGAAGCTTTCTTT
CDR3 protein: CASSLPATDRSEAFF

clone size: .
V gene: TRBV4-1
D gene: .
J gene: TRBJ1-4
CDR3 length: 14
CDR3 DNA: TGCGCCAGCAGCCGGGGACTTACCGGGGAAAAACTGTTTTTT
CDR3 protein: CASSRGLTGEKLFF